The 17 T cell receptor beta chains given below trace back to one sample, sequenced in a study of human T cells and chemical hapten exposure. Time point given: patch test 2, 6 weeks after DPC sensitization. Stated treatment: therapeutic diphenylcyclopropenone sensitization with weekly scalp DPC. MiXCR, applied by TCRdb to the RACE reads, yields one record per CDR3 protein. The sample shows fewer than 95,000 distinct CDR3 sequences, 11% of them seen only once. Sequences were derived from whole blood, sampled in connection with sensitization to the hapten diphenylcyclopropenone (DPC). All receptors come from a man in his forties with alopecia areata. Some clones in this sample may be carry-over from other donors' samples.

There are many counts of this clonotype. J is TRBJ2-1 and V is TRBV7-9; 12 bases fit TRBD2. CDR3 length: 16 amino acids. Germline CDR1 and CDR2: SEHNR and FQNEAQ (reference sequence). Trimming at V came to 8 bases and at J to 0 bases, leaving 5 bases not matched to a gene. In nucleotides, the CDR3 is TGTGCCAGCCCTAGCGGGAGGGGAAGCTCCTACAATGAGCAGTTCTTC. The encoded protein is CASPSGRGSSYNEQFF.

V is TRBV7-8 and J is TRBJ2-7; TRBD1 might be the D (6 bases). The germline gives CDR1 SGHVS, CDR2 FQNEAQ. The CDR3 has 19 amino acids. V gave up 1 base and J gave up 0 bases, with 22 bases separating them. The CDR3, as DNA: TGTGCCAGCAGCTTAGGTCGGAATATAGGACAGCCGAGCTCCTACGAGCAGTACTTC. Translation: CASSLGRNIGQPSSYEQYF.

There are a few counts of this clonotype. The chain employs TRBV5-1 and TRBJ1-1, with TRBD1 as a possible D gene (5 bases). Germline CDR1 SGHRS, CDR2 YFSETQ. With 4 bases removed from V and 5 bases from J, the gap between germline ends came to 12 bases. This CDR3 has 13 amino acids. Written as DNA, the CDR3 is TGCGCCAGCAGCACGACAGTTAGGACTGAAGCTTTCTTT. Protein sequence: CASSTTVRTEAFF.

This clonotype was detected only a few times. The rearrangement uses TRBV29-1 and TRBJ2-7; D could derive from TRBD1 or TRBD2 (5 bases each). Looked up from germline, CDR1 is SQVTM and CDR2 is ANQGSEA. Trimming shortened V by 0 bases and J by 2 bases, and 8 bases separated the two germline ends. The CDR3 is 13 amino acids. The CDR3 bases are TGCAGCGTTGAAGATGAGGGGACCTACGAGCAGTACGTC. The encoded protein is CSVEDEGTYEQYV.

The rearrangement uses TRBV19 and TRBJ2-3, with 11 bases that match TRBD2. V lost 5 bases to trimming and J lost 2 bases; unmatched junction nucleotides: 6. The CDR3 totals 16 residues. CDR1 and CDR2 (germline): LNHDA, SQIVND (reference sequence). In DNA, the CDR3 is TGTGCCAGTAGTTTCCTAGCGGGAGGAACCACAGATACGCAGTATTTT. Translated, it gives CASSFLAGGTTDTQYF.

The sample holds a few counts of this clonotype. The genes are TRBV11-2 and TRBJ2-4; D assignment may be TRBD1 or TRBD2 (5 bases each). The CDR3 covers 16 residues. Trimming shortened V by 1 base and J by 1 base, and 11 bases separated the two germline ends. Germline loops: CDR1 SGHAT, CDR2 FQNNGV. The CDR3 region is CASSLGLAGAKNIQYF. The DNA for the CDR3 is TGTGCCAGCAGCTTAGGTCTAGCAGGGGCCAAAAACATTCAGTACTTC.

This clonotype was seen repeatedly, ten times or more. The genes are TRBV4-1 and TRBJ2-3, with TRBD1 identical over 7 bases. CDR3 size: 13 residues. Germline V gene sequence: CDR1 MGHRA, CDR2 YSYEKL. Trimming at V came to 2 bases and at J to 6 bases, leaving 2 bases not matched to a gene. The CDR3 region has the DNA TGCGCCAGCAGCCAACAACAGGGGGATACGCAGTATTTT. Translated, it gives CASSQQQGDTQYF.

This clonotype was seen a handful of times. The V gene is TRBV18, the J gene TRBJ2-2, with D perhaps assigned TRBD1 or TRBD2 (6 bases each). The germline V and J ends were trimmed by 3 bases and 5 bases, with 16 bases remaining between them. The CDR3 runs to 16 residues. The germline V gene encodes CDR1 KGHSH and CDR2 LQKENI. The CDR3 spells CASSPLRGQRTGELFF. The CDR3 region has the DNA TGTGCCAGCTCACCTCTACGGGGGCAAAGGACCGGGGAGCTGTTTTTT.

V and J are TRBV24-1 and TRBJ2-5; TRBD2 aligns across 12 bases. Per germline, CDR1 KGHDR and CDR2 SFDVKD. V lost 7 bases, J lost 6 bases, and 8 bases stayed unmatched. This CDR3 spans 15 amino acids. The CDR3 DNA reads TGTGCCACCAGCTCTAGCGGGAGGGCCGGCAAGACCCAGTACTTC. Its protein product is CATSSSGRAGKTQYF.

This clonotype was found a few times. The rearrangement uses TRBV5-1 and TRBJ2-4; D may be TRBD1 (5 bases). Between the trimmed V and J ends, which lost 4 bases and 6 bases, there was a span of 14 bases. Looked up from germline, CDR1 is SGHRS and CDR2 is YFSETQ. The CDR3 totals 14 residues. This chain's CDR3 is CASSPGQQGNIQYF. The DNA of the CDR3 is TGCGCCAGCAGCCCCGGCCAGCAGGGAAACATTCAGTACTTC. Using reference TRBV5-1 and TRBJ2-4 for the parts outside the CDR3, the full variable domain is KAGVTQTPRYLIKTRGQQVTLSCSPISGHRSVSWYQQTPGQGLQFLFEYFSETQRNKGNFPGRFSGRQFSNSRSEMNVSTLELGDSALYLCASSPGQQGNIQYFGAGTRLSVL.

This clonotype has just a few counts. The V gene is TRBV20-1, the J gene TRBJ1-5; a weak D match, TRBD1 (5 bases). This CDR3 is built from 15 residues. V lost 3 bases to trimming and J lost 0 bases, with 12 bases between them. Germline assignment: CDR1 DFQATT and CDR2 SNEGSKA (reference sequence). The CDR3 DNA reads TGCAGTGCTAGGTTTCGGGGGAATAGCAATCAGCCCCAGCATTTT. It codes for CSARFRGNSNQPQHF.

This sequence joins TRBV29-1 and TRBJ2-3; no definite D call. This CDR3 contains 15 residues. Trimming pared 5 bases from V and 1 base from J, leaving 16 bases between. Germline values: CDR1 SQVTM, CDR2 ANQGSEA. CDR3 DNA: TGCAGCGTTAAGAACAGCAAAAGGGGCACAGATACGCAGTATTTT. Its translation is CSVKNSKRGTDTQYF.

This clonotype has a handful of counts. This sequence joins TRBV11-2 and TRBJ2-1; tentative D call: TRBD2 (6 bases). Germline CDR1 and CDR2: SGHAT and FQNNGV. The V end lost 5 bases, the J end lost 7 bases, and 24 bases lay between the germline ends. The CDR3 loop spans 17 amino acids. The CDR3 region has the DNA TGTGCCAGCAGCGACCAGGTGGGGTCGGGAGAGGCAAATGAGCAGTTCTTC. Translating gives CASSDQVGSGEANEQFF. The full variable domain, completed using reference TRBV11-2 and TRBJ2-1, is EAGVAQSPRYKIIEKRQSVAFWCNPISGHATLYWYQQILGQGPKLLIQFQNNGVVDDSQLPKDRFSAERLKGVDSTLKIQPAKLEDSAVYLCASSDQVGSGEANEQFFGPGTRLTVL.

This clonotype was picked up many times. The chain links TRBV4-3 to TRBJ2-3; D not resolved. The CDR3 consists of 13 residues. The germline V gene encodes CDR1 LGHNA and CDR2 YSLEER. Deletions cut 0 bases from V and 6 bases from J, with 7 bases between. The CDR3 DNA sequence: TGCGCCAGCAGCCAAGAAATGCTCGATACGCAGTATTTT. It translates to CASSQEMLDTQYF.

This clonotype has a handful of counts. The V and J genes are TRBV9 and TRBJ2-1; D might be TRBD2 (6 bases). Germline CDR1 SGDLS, CDR2 YYNGEE. The CDR3 spans 16 residues. The V gene lost 7 bases and the J gene lost 0 bases, with 17 bases spanning the gap. CDR3 sequence: CASPRAGPCSYNEQFF. CDR3 DNA: TGTGCCAGCCCTCGTGCGGGGCCTTGCTCCTACAATGAGCAGTTCTTC.

In this sample, this clonotype turned up a few times. This sequence joins TRBV6-5 and TRBJ1-1; D unresolved. The length of the CDR3 is 13 residues. Trimming stripped 5 bases from V and 8 bases from J, with 15 bases between. CDR1 is MNHEY, CDR2 SVGAGI, per germline. The CDR3 region has the DNA TGTGCCAGCAGTCCACCAGGTGGGCTCGAAGCTTTCTTT. It specifies CASSPPGGLEAFF.

In this sample, this clonotype turned up a few times. The rearrangement joins TRBV9 to TRBJ1-6; D not certain. The V end was cut by 0 bases, the J end by 5 bases, with 9 bases between. The CDR3 covers 15 residues. Per the germline V gene, CDR1 is SGDLS and CDR2 is YYNGEE. The CDR3 nucleotides are TGTGCCAGCAGCGTAGATGGACGAGATAATTCACCCCTCCACTTT. Translating gives CASSVDGRDNSPLHF.